The clone carrying this TCR beta chain was observed at least ten times. It was RNA transcripts that yielded the amplified TCR beta CDR3 regions. Primed by the HTBI set, a first-round RT-PCR was run on the TCR CDR3. MiXCR, applied by TCRdb to the multiplex PCR reads, yields one record per CDR3 protein. Found here are about 350,000 distinct CDR3 sequences, around 13% of them singletons; the top ten hold around 24%. The entry originates in a study of T cells in Graves' hyperthyroidism and ophthalmopathy. Overall study context: At the time of initial diagnosis and before any treatment, peripheral blood was collected.

This CDR3 contains 14 residues. Trimming pared 5 bases from V and 7 bases from J, leaving 15 bases between. This receptor was identified in a woman in her twenties or thirties with Graves' hyperthyroidism. The sample comprised blood. The chain uses TRBV12-3 or TRBV12-4 and TRBJ1-5; no definite D call. CDR3 region: CASSLNWRVQPQHF. The CDR3 coding sequence is TGTGCCAGCAGTCTCAATTGGAGGGTCCAGCCCCAGCATTTT.